Below, 3 T cell receptor beta chains from the same sample are listed, as sequenced in a study of cytomegalovirus exposure and HLA in healthy donors. The primer mix had 60 Vbeta and 13 Jbeta primers. TCRdb keeps only in-frame clones here, not all; method: immunoSEQ multiplex PCR. The sample consists of about 200,000 clones, roughly 80% of them appearing once. The specimen sequenced was PBMCs. The receptors here all came from a woman aged 40-49 years in good health and CMV-seronegative.

The genes are TRBV19 and TRBJ1-3; D not resolved. Germline V gives CDR1 LNHDA, CDR2 SQIVND (reference sequence). V was cut by 3 bases and J by 4 bases, with 10 bases left in between. The CDR3 runs to 14 residues. CDR3 bases: TGTGCCAGTAGTATCCTAGGAGCCGGAAACACCATATATTTT. Its translation: CASSILGAGNTIYF.

The gene calls are TRBV11-2 and TRBJ1-2; D is undetermined. The V and J ends lost 0 bases and 8 bases respectively, with 10 bases between them. Germline CDR1 reads SGHAT; CDR2 reads FQNNGV. The CDR3 is 13 amino acids. The CDR3 DNA sequence: TGTGCCAGCAGCTTAGATGGCCCGGGAGGCTACACCTTC. The encoded protein is CASSLDGPGGYTF.

The CDR3 is CASSMGQYSNQPQHF. DNA for the CDR3: TGTGCCAGTAGTATGGGCCAGTATAGCAATCAGCCCCAGCATTTT. The chain joins TRBV19 to TRBJ1-5; D not certain. The CDR3 totals 15 residues. V was clipped by 3 bases and J by 0 bases, with 9 bases between them. Germline CDR1 is LNHDA and CDR2 is SQIVND (reference sequence).